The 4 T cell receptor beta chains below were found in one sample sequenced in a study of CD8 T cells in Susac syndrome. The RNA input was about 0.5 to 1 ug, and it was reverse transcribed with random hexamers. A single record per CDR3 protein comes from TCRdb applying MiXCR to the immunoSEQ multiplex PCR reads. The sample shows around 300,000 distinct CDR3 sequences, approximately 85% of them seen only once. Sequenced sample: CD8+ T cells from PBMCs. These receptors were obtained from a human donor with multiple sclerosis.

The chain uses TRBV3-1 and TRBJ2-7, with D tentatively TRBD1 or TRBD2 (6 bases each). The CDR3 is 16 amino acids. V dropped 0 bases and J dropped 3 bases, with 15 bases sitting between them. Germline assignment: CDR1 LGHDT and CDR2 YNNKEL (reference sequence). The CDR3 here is CASSQDIGRGGYEQYF. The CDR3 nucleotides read TGTGCCAGCAGCCAAGATATTGGCAGGGGAGGCTACGAGCAGTACTTC.

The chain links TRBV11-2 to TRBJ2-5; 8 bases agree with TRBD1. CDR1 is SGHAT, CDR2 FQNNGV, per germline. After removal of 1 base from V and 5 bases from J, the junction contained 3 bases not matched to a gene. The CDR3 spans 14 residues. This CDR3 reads CASSLGYRGETQYF. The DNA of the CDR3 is TGTGCCAGCAGCTTAGGATACAGGGGGGAGACCCAGTACTTC.

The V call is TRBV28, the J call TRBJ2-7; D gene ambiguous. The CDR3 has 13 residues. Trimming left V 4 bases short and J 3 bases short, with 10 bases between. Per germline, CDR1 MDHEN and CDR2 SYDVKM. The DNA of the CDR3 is TGTGCCAGCAGTTCACGGGCTGGCTACGAGCAGTACTTC. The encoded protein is CASSSRAGYEQYF.

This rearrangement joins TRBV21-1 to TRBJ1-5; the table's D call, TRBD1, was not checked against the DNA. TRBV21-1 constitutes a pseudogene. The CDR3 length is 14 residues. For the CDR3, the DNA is TGTGCCAGCAGCAAAGGGACACCCGAGGCGCCCCAGCATTTT. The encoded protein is CASSKGTPEAPQHF.